Listed here are 3 T cell receptor beta chains from one sample, sequenced in a study of cytomegalovirus exposure and HLA in healthy donors. Measured with immunoSEQ multiplex PCR; TCRdb has only the in-frame clones, and not every one. This table holds tens of thousands of clones, over 90% found once. Source material: PBMCs. The receptors shown here come from a man younger than 35 in good health and CMV-seropositive.

V and J are TRBV4-1 and TRBJ2-1; 7 positions match TRBD2. The V and J ends lost 3 bases and 9 bases, in that order; junction bases with no gene match: 8. The CDR3 is 14 residues long. CDR1 and CDR2 from the germline V gene are MGHRA and YSYEKL. The CDR3 protein is CASSQGGVTGEQFF. CDR3 DNA: TGCGCCAGCAGCCAGGGGGGGGTTACAGGTGAGCAGTTCTTC.

CDR3 DNA sequence: TGCGCCAGCAGTGATTATTCCTACGAGCAGTACTTC. This gives the protein CASSDYSYEQYF. The rearrangement uses TRBV10-1 and TRBJ2-7; no clear D. Trimming took off 3 bases at V and 1 base at J, with 4 bases between the two ends. Germline assignment: CDR1 WNHNN and CDR2 SYGVQD (reference sequence). This CDR3 region has 12 residues.

The V and J genes are TRBV5-6 and TRBJ2-2, with 12 bases lining up with TRBD2. This CDR3 is 16 amino acids long. The junction had 5 bases not matched to a gene; V was cut back by 2 bases and J by 6 bases. Germline V gives CDR1 SGHDT, CDR2 YYEEEE. This CDR3 reads CASSLLAGGGSGELFF. DNA for the CDR3: TGTGCCAGCAGCTTACTAGCGGGAGGTGGATCCGGGGAGCTGTTTTTT.